Included here is one T cell receptor beta chain sequence, with context. What it recognizes is unknown. One end of the junction is discordant with germline, which a read error may explain. These data are taken from a study of T cells after yellow fever vaccination. For the study at large: SMART-Seq v4 Ultra Low Input prepared libraries from low-cell fractions.

Findings and caveats of the study: Post-booster samples contained most primary-vaccination clones (more than 95% CD4, about 87% CD8).

In making TCR cDNA, 5'RACE template switching added a universal primer site and UMIs to it. In TCRdb, the 5' RACE reads were re-called with MiXCR into one record per CDR3 protein. Here the sample spans 250,000 or so distinct CDR3 sequences, about 7% being singletons. Germline V gives CDR1 SGHTA, CDR2 FQGNSA. This CDR3 comprises 12 residues. The J gene is TRBJ2-7, the V gene TRBV7-2; D is unclear. Sequenced here: CD4+ T cells sorted from PBMCs, sampled 15 days after the yellow fever booster vaccination. The receptor comes from a man aged 25-45 years who received the YFV17D yellow fever vaccine. The CDR3 spells CASSLPSHEQYF. Written as DNA, the CDR3 is TGTGCCAGCAGCTTACCCTCCCACGAGCAGTACTTC.